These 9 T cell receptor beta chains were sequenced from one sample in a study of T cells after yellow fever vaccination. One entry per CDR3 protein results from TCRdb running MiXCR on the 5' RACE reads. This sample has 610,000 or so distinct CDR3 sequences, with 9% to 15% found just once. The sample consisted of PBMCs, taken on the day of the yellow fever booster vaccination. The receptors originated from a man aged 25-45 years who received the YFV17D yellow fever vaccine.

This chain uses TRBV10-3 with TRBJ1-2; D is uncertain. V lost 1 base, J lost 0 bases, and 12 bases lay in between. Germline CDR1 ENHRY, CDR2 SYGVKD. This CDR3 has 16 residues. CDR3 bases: TGTGCCATCAGTGAGTTGACGAACTCCGCTAACTATGGCTACACCTTC. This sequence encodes CAISELTNSANYGYTF.

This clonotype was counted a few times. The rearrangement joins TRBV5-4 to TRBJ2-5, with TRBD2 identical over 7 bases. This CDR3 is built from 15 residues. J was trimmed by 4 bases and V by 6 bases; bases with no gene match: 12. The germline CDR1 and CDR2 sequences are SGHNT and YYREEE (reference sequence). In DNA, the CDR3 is TGTGCCAGCACCCTTAGCGCGGGAGTAGCAGAGACCCAGTACTTC. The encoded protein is CASTLSAGVAETQYF.

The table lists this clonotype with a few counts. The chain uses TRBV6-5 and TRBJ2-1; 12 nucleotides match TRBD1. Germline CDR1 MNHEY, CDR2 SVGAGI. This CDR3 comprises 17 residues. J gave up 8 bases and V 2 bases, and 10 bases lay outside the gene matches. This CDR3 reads CASSYATGTGGRYEQFF. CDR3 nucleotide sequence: TGTGCCAGCAGTTACGCAACTGGGACAGGGGGCCGCTATGAGCAGTTCTTC.

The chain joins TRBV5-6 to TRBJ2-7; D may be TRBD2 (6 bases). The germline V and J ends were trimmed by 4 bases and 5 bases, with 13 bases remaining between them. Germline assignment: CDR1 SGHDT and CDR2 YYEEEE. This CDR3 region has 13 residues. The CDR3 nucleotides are TGTGCCAGCAGCCCTAGGACTATTCACGAGCAGTACTTC. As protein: CASSPRTIHEQYF.

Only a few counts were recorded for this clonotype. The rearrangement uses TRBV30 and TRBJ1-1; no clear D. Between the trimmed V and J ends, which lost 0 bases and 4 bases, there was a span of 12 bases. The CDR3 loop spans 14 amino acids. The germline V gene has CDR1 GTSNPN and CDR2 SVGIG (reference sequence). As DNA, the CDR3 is TGTGCCTGGAGTGTATCGGTGTTAGGCACTGAAGCTTTCTTT. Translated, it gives CAWSVSVLGTEAFF.

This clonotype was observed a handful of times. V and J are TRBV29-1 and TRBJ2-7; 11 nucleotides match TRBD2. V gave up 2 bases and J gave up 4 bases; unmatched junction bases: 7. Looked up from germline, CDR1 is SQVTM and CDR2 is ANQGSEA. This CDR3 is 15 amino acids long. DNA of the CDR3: TGCAGCGTTGAAATAGCGGGAGGGCCAAATTACGAGCAGTACTTC. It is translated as CSVEIAGGPNYEQYF.

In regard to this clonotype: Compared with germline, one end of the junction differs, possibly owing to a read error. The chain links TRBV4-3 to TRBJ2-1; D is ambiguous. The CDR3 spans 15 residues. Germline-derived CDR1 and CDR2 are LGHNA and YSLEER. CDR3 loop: CTSSPGAHSYNEQFF. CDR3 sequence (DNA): TGCACCAGCAGCCCGGGCGCCCACTCCTACAATGAGCAGTTCTTC.

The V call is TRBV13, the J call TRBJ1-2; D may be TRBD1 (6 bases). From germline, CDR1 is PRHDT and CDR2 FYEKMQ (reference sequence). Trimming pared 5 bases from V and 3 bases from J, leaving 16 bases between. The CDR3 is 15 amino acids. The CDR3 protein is CASSPRGGRDYGYTF. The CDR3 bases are TGTGCCAGCAGCCCCAGGGGAGGTAGGGACTATGGCTACACCTTC.

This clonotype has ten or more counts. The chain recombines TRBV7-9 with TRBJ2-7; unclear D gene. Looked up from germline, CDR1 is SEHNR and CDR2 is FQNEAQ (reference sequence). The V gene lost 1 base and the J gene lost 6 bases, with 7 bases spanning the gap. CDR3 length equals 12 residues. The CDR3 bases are TGTGCCAGCAGCTTAGAGTTCTCCGAGCAGTACTTC. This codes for CASSLEFSEQYF. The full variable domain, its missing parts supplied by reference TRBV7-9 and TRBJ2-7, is DTGVSQNPRHKITKRGQNVTFRCDPISEHNRLYWYRQTLGQGPEFLTYFQNEAQLEKSRLLSDRFSAERPKGSFSTLEIQRTEQGDSAMYLCASSLEFSEQYFGPGTRLTVT.